This T cell receptor beta chain was obtained from a study of T cell clusters in autoimmune cytopenias. TRB was amplified from roughly 250 ng of peripheral blood genomic DNA per sample. CDR1 and CDR2 (germline): SGHAT, FQDESV (reference sequence). This CDR3 comprises 15 residues. Multiplex touch-down PCR amplified TRB using TRB-A and TRB-B pools in one tube. TCRdb derives one entry per CDR3 protein from the multiplex PCR reads, leaving out DNA. The sample table includes about 7,400 distinct CDR3 sequences. Considering frequency, this clonotype is medium-sized. The material sequenced was peripheral blood. The receptor comes from a human donor with an autoimmune cytopenia or autoimmune hepatitis (not recorded which). The gene calls are TRBV11-1 and TRBJ2-2; the D call of TRBD1 rests on TCRdb alone, since no DNA is present to check it. CDR3 residues: CASTERDPHTGELFF. The full variable domain, with the rest looked up from reference TRBV11-1 and TRBJ2-2, is EAEVAQSPRYKITEKSQAVAFWCDPISGHATLYWYRQILGQGPELLVQFQDESVVDDSQLPKDRFSAERLKGVDSTLKIQPAELGDSAMYLCASTERDPHTGELFFGEGSRLTVL.